The clone carrying this T cell receptor beta chain was picked up many times. This record comes from a study of metastatic and nonmetastatic thyroid tumors. The CDR3 is 13 residues long. Trimming took off 1 base at V and 2 bases at J, with 4 bases between the two ends. Germline V gives CDR1 LNHNV, CDR2 YYDKDF (reference sequence). TCRdb used MiXCR to call clones anew from the PCR reads. The repertoire consists of tens of thousands of clones, with approximately 31% occurring once and the leading ten covering 14%. All patients reached thyroid surgery having received no treatment beforehand. Sequencing was done on a sample of blood. This chain joins TRBV15 and TRBJ2-3; D call uncertain. This receptor was obtained from a female donor with papillary thyroid cancer or a benign thyroid nodule (not recorded which). Some clones in this sample may be carry-over from other donors' samples. The CDR3 loop is CATSRALTDTQYF. The CDR3 DNA sequence: TGTGCCACCAGCAGAGCCCTCACAGATACGCAGTATTTT.